The sequence of this T cell receptor beta chain was determined in a study of lymphopenia after photon versus proton radiotherapy. Findings and caveats of the study: After the lymphocyte nadir, photon-treated repertoires showed oligoclonal expansion, especially of CD8+ Temra cells. Better survival with proton therapy was suggested as possible, not demonstrated. Photon-treated patients lost naive T cells and TCR diversity; proton-treated stayed stable. Larger post-nadir TCR diversity loss correlated inversely with survival in deceased patients.

CDR1 and CDR2 (germline): LNHDA, SQIVND (reference sequence). There are 12 residues in the CDR3. V lost 7 bases and J 8 bases, leaving 14 bases between the germline ends. This clone was detected only once. Its matching antigen is unknown. TCRdb's copy holds only in-frame clones and misses some; the assay was immunoSEQ multiplex PCR. This table has under 20,000 clones, 92% appearing once. This chain connects TRBV19 to TRBJ1-2; D unclear. The sample consisted of peripheral blood, taken from a patient treated with photon-based radiotherapy. The origin of this receptor is a woman aged 40 to 50 with cholangiocarcinoma. Here the CDR3 reads CASNGEPNGYTF. The CDR3 DNA reads as TGTGCCAGTAACGGGGAACCTAACGGCTACACCTTC.